The T cell receptor beta chain under discussion was sequenced for a study of control samples from healthy donors and cancer patients (dated by TCRdb to 2018 to 2021). Library generation was performed with the immunoSEQ multiplex PCR assay. Here the immuneACCESS table is served through TCRdb, limited to in-frame sequences with V and J called. Missing clones are a known gap in these copies; in checked studies unresolved V genes cover under half, and the rest lacks a known reason. The sample contains roughly 120,000 clones, roughly nine tenths of them found a single time. 7.8% of the sample rests with the top ten. Regarding this clone: Its antigen is unknown. No base quality information exists; no much larger clone differs at one position.

V is cut by 1 base and J by 3 bases, and the space between the germline ends is 0 bases. The CDR3 holds 11 amino acids from the cysteine to the phenylalanine. Solely the CDR3 DNA is kept, with 33 bases framed from the first base. The germline V gene sets CDR1 to SGHTA and CDR2 to FQGNSA. Input material: blood. This chain is built from TRBV7-2 and TRBJ1-2; no D segment can be confidently identified. This sequence was found in a woman in her late teens or twenties in good health. The CDR3 region has the sequence CASSLDYGYTF. The DNA sequence is TGTGCCAGCAGCTTAGACTATGGCTACACCTTC.